This T cell receptor beta chain was identified during a study of shared clonotypes between healthy human individuals. Study-level findings and limits: Some clonotypes were shared by all four sorted-subset donors, while others were not shared. The non-shared ones had lower generation probabilities than the shared ones. Sharing of clonotypes among donors was expected to vary with sequencing depth.

Naivety among CD8 cells was defined by CD45RO negativity and positive CCR7 selection, thereby excluding terminally differentiated effector memory CD45RA+ cells. Concerning this clone itself: As yet, its antigen is unknown.

The V gene's germline CDR1 is SQVTM and CDR2 ANQGSEA. CDR3 length: 13 amino acids. Trimming pared 5 bases from V and 2 bases from J, leaving 12 bases between. Original processing notes: Junction-only immunoSEQ sequences carried no quality scores, so filtering differed. Assay: immunoSEQ multiplex PCR; the TCRdb copy retains only in-frame clones and omits some. V, J and clone size are those of that table, while D and trimming were read from the DNA. Of roughly 2,000,000 clones in the sample, about 95% were seen once. V is TRBV29-1 and J is TRBJ2-5; D unresolved. This clonotype was sampled from a man younger than 30 in good health. Input material: naive CD8+ T cells sorted from blood. CDR3 loop: CSVWPDDQETQYF. CDR3 bases: TGCAGCGTTTGGCCAGACGATCAAGAGACCCAGTACTTC.